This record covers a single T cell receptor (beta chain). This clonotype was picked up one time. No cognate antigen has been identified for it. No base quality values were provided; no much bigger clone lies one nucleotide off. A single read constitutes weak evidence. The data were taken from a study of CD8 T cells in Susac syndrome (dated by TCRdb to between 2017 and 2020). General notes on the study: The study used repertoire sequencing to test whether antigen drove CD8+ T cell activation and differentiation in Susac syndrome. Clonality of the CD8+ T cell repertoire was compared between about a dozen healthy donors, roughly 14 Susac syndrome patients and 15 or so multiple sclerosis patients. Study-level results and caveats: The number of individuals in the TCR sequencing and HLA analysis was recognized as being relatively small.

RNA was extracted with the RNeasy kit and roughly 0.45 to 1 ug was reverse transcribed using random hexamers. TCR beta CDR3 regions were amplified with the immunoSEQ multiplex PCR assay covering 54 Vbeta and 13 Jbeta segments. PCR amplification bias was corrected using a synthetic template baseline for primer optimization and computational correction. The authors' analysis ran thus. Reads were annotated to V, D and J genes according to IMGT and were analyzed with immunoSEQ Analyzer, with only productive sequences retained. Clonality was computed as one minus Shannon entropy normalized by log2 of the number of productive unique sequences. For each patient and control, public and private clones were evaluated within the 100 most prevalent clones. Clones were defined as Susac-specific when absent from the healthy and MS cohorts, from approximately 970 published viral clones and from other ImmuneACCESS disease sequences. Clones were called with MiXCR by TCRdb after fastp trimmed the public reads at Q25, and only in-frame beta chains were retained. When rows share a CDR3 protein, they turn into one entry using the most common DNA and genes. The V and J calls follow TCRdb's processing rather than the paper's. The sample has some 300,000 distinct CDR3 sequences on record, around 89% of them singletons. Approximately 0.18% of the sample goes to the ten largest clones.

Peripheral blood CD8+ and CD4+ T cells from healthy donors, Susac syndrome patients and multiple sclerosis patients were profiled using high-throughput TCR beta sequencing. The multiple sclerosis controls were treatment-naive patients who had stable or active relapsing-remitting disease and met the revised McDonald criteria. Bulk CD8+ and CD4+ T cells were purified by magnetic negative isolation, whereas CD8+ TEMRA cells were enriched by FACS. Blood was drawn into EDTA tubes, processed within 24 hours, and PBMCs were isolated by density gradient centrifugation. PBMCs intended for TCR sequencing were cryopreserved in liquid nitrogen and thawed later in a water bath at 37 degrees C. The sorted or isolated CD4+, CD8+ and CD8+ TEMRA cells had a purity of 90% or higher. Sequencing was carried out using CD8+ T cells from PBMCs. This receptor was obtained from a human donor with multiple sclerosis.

The base sequence is TGTGCCAGTAGACAGGGAGACAATGAGCAGTTCTTC. Its product reads: CASRQGDNEQFF. The chain uses TRBV19 and TRBJ2-1; D gene: possibly TRBD1, on 6 matching bases. From the germline V gene (reference sequence), CDR1 is LNHDA and CDR2 is SQIVND. Trimming at the junction amounts to 6 bases on V and 5 bases on J, and the germline ends lie 8 bases apart. The CDR3 has 12 amino acids, counting the end cysteine and phenylalanine. Of all the DNA, just the CDR3 is kept, 36 bases in frame from base 1.